The 5 T cell receptor beta chains listed next were all sequenced from one sample in a study of graft-versus-host responses after intestinal transplantation. Antigens for these TCRs are unknown. The table came from immunoSEQ multiplex PCR; TCRdb's copy has only in-frame clones and leaves some out. The sample includes about 120,000 clones, roughly 95% seen only once; the top ten take roughly 0.5%. The material sequenced was unstimulated CD8+ T cells sorted from spleen or lymph node cells, taken before intestinal transplant. Receptors were obtained from a human donor who received an intestinal transplant.

The chain combines TRBV4-2 with TRBJ1-1, with D possibly TRBD1 on 5 matching bases. The CDR3 is 14 residues long. V lost 1 base and J 3 bases, leaving 9 bases between the germline ends. Germline CDR1 LGHNA, CDR2 YNFKEQ. The CDR3 reads CASSQGVGDTEAFF. In DNA, the CDR3 is TGTGCCAGCAGCCAAGGGGTAGGGGACACTGAAGCTTTCTTT.

The chain couples TRBV7-3 to TRBJ2-1, with 8 bases matching TRBD2. This CDR3 has 13 amino acids. In germline, CDR1 is SGHTA, CDR2 FQGTGA. The V gene end was trimmed by 3 bases and the J gene end by 10 bases; junction bases not matched to a gene: 5. The CDR3 nucleotides read TGTGCCAGCAGCTTCGGGGGGGGAGGAGAGCAGTTCTTC. The encoded protein is CASSFGGGGEQFF. Looking up the rest from reference TRBV7-3 and TRBJ2-1 gives the full variable domain: GAGVSQTPSNKVTEKGKYVELRCDPISGHTALYWYRQSLGQGPEFLIYFQGTGAADDSGLPNDRFFAVRPEGSVSTLKIQRTERGDSAVYLCASSFGGGGEQFFGPGTRLTVL.

The genes are TRBV27 and TRBJ2-3, with 9 bases matching TRBD1. Germline trimming cut 9 bases from V and 6 bases from J; bases unmatched to any gene: 10. CDR1 and CDR2 from the germline V gene are MNHEY and SMNVEV (reference sequence). There are 14 residues in the CDR3. The CDR3 DNA is TGTGCCAGTACAACCGGGACAGGGATGGATACGCAGTATTTT. Protein: CASTTGTGMDTQYF.

The chain uses TRBV5-6 and TRBJ2-3; D is uncertain. Germline V CDR1 and CDR2: SGHDT, YYEEEE. V was shortened by 0 bases and J by 5 bases, with 4 bases between the two germline ends. CDR3 size: 12 residues. This CDR3 is CASSLGLDTQYF. As DNA, the CDR3 is TGTGCCAGCAGCTTGGGGTTAGATACGCAGTATTTT.

V gene TRBV7-8 combines with J gene TRBJ1-5; D uncertain. V lost 0 bases and J lost 2, with 8 bases in between. This CDR3 contains 15 residues. Germline V gene data show CDR1 as SGHVS and CDR2 as FQNEAQ. In DNA, the CDR3 is TGTGCCAGCAGCTTAGCAGGGCTGGGCAATCAGCCCCAGCATTTT. Its translation is CASSLAGLGNQPQHF.